This T cell receptor (beta chain) was sequenced in a study of identical twins. V shed 0 bases and J shed 6 bases, with 8 bases lying between them. Germline lookup yields CDR1 LGHDT and CDR2 YNNKEL (reference sequence). The CDR3 totals 14 residues. With template switching, a universal primer site was added, and the cDNA carried unique molecular identifiers. TCRdb called the 5' RACE reads again in MiXCR, with one record for every CDR3 protein. The data show about 530,000 distinct CDR3 sequences, roughly 15% seen once. The study's findings and limits: Cross-sectional statistics underpinned the conclusions; the same donors were not followed. Insertions were reduced in abundant cord blood beta clonotypes but not in memory repertoires.

To note about this clonotype: The antigen is not known.

This sample also belongs to another study, concerning yellow fever vaccine responses in identical twins.

V gene TRBV3-1 combines with J gene TRBJ2-2; D not resolved. Material: CD4+ T cells sorted from blood. The sequence came from a woman under 30 in good health. For the CDR3, the DNA is TGTGCCAGCAGCCAAGAGGAGCGATCCGGGGAGCTGTTTTTT. The encoded protein is CASSQEERSGELFF.